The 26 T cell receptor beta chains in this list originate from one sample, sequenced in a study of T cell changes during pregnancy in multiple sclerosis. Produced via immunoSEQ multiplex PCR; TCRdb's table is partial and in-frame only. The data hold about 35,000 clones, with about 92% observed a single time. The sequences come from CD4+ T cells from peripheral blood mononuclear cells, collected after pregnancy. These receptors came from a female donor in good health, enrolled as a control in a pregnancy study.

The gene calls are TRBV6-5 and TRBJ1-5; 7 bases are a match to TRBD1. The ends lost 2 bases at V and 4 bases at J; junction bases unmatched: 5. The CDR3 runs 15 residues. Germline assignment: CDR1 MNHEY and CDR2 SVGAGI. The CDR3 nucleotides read TGTGCCAGCAGTTACGTCAGGGGGTCGAATCAGCCCCAGCATTTT. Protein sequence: CASSYVRGSNQPQHF.

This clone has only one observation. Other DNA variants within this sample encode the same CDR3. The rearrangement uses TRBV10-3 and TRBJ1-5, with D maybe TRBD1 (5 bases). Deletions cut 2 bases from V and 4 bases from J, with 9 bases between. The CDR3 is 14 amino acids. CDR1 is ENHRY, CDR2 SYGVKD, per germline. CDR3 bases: TGTGCCATCAGTGAGGGGCAGGGTAATCAGCCCCAGCATTTT. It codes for CAISEGQGNQPQHF.

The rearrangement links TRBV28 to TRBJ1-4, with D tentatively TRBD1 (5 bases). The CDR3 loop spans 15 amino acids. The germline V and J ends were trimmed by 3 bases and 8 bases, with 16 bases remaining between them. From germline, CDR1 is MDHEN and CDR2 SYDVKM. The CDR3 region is CASSLSTGLEEKLFF. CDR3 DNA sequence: TGTGCCAGCAGTTTGTCCACAGGCCTGGAAGAAAAACTGTTTTTT.

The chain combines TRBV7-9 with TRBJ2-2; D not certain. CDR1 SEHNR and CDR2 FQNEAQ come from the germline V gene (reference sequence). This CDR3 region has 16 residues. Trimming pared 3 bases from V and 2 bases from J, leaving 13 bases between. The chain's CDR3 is CASSFLQTRNTGELFF. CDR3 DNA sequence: TGTGCCAGCAGCTTCCTCCAGACAAGAAACACCGGGGAGCTGTTTTTT.

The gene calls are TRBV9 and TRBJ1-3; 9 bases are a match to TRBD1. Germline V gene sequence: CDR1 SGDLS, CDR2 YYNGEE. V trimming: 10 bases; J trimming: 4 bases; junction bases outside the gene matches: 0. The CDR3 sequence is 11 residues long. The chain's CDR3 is CADRGGNTIYF. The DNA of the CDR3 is TGTGCCGACAGGGGGGGAAACACCATATATTTT.

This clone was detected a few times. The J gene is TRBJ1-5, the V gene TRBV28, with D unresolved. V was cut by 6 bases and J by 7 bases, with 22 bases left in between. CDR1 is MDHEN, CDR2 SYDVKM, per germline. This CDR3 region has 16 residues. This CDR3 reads CASSDPLQASNQPQHF. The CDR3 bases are TGTGCCAGCAGCGACCCGCTGCAGGCCAGTAACCAGCCCCAGCATTTT.

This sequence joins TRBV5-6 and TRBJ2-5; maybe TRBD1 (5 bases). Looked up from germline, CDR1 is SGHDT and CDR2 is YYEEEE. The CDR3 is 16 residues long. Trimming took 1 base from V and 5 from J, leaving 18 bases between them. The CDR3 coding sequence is TGTGCCAGCAGCTTGATCCAGGGTAAAAATTTCGAGACCCAGTACTTC. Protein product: CASSLIQGKNFETQYF.

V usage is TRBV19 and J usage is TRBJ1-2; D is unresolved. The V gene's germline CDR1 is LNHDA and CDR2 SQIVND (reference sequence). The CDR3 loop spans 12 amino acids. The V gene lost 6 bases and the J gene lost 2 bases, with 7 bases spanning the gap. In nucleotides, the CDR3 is TGTGCCAGTAGAACAGCAAACTATGGCTACACCTTC. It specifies CASRTANYGYTF.

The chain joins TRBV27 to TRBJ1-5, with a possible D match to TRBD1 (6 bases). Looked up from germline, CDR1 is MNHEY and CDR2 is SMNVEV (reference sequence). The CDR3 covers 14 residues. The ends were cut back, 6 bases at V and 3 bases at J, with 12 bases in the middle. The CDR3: CASSETGINQPQHF. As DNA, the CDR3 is TGTGCCAGCAGCGAGACAGGAATCAATCAGCCCCAGCATTTT.

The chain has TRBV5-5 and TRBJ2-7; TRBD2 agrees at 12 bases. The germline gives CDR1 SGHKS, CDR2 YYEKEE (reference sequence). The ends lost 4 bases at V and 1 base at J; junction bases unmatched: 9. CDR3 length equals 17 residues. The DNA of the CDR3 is TGTGCCAGCAGCCCTATTCGACTAGCGGGGGAATCCTACGAGCAGTACTTC. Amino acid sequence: CASSPIRLAGESYEQYF. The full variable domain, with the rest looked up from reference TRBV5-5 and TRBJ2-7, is DAGVTQSPTHLIKTRGQQVTLRCSPISGHKSVSWYQQVLGQGPQFIFQYYEKEERGRGNFPDRFSARQFPNYSSELNVNALLLGDSALYLCASSPIRLAGESYEQYFGPGTRLTVT.

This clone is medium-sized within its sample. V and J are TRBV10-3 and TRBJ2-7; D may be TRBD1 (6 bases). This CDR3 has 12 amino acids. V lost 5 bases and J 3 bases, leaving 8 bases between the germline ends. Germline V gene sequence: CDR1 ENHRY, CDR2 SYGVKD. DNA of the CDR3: TGTGCCATCAGTTTGACAGGCTACGAGCAGTACTTC. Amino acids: CAISLTGYEQYF.

CDR3 nucleotide sequence: TGCGCCAGCAGCCAGCCGGGACTAAGCACAGATACGCAGTATTTT. Amino acids: CASSQPGLSTDTQYF. The chain joins TRBV4-1 to TRBJ2-3; the match to TRBD2 covers 7 bases. V gave up 3 bases and J gave up 0 bases; unmatched junction bases: 3. The CDR3 spans 15 residues. The V gene's germline CDR1 is MGHRA and CDR2 YSYEKL.

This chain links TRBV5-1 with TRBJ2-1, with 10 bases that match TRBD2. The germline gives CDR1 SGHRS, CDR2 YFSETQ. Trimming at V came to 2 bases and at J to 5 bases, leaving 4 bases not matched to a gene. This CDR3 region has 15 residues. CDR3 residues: CASSFGLADHNEQFF. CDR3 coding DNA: TGCGCCAGCAGCTTCGGACTAGCGGACCACAATGAGCAGTTCTTC.

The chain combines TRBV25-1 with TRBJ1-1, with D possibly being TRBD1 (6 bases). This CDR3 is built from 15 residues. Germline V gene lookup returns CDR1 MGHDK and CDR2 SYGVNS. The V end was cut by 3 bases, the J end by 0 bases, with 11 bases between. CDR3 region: CASSETGHLNTEAFF. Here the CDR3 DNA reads TGTGCCAGCAGTGAGACGGGACACTTGAACACTGAAGCTTTCTTT.

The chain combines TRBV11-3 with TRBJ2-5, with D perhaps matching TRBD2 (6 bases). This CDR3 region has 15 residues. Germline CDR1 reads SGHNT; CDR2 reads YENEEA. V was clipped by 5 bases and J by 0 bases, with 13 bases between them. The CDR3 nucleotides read TGTGCCAGCAGCCGAGGAGGGCCTAACCAAGAGACCCAGTACTTC. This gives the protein CASSRGGPNQETQYF.

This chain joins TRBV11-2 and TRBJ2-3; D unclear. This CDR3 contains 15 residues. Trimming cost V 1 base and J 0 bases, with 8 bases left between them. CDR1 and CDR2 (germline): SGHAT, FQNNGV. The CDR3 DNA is TGTGCCAGCAGCTTAGGTCAGTCTAGCACAGATACGCAGTATTTT. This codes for CASSLGQSSTDTQYF.

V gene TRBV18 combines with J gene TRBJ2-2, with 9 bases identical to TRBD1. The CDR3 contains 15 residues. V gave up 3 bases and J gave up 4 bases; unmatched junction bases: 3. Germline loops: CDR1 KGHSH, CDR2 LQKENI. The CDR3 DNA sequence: TGTGCCAGCTCACCCCAACAGGGGGCCACCGGGGAGCTGTTTTTT. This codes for CASSPQQGATGELFF.

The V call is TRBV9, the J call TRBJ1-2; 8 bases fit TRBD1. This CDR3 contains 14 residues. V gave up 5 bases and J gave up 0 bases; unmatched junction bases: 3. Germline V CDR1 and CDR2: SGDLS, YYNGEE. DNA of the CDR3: TGTGCCAGCAGAAAGACAGGGGCTAACTATGGCTACACCTTC. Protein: CASRKTGANYGYTF. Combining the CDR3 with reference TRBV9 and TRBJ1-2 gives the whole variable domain DSGVTQTPKHLITATGQRVTLRCSPRSGDLSVYWYQQSLDQGLQFLIQYYNGEERAKGNILERFSAQQFPDLHSELNLSSLELGDSALYFCASRKTGANYGYTFGSGTRLTVV.

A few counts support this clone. The CDR3 bases are TGTGCCAGCAGCGTGGGCCTCACGGGGGAGGCCTACGAGCAGTACTTC. Protein sequence: CASSVGLTGEAYEQYF. The rearrangement uses TRBV9 and TRBJ2-7; TRBD2 is a possible D gene (6 bases). The CDR3 extends over 16 amino acids. Germline CDR1 is SGDLS and CDR2 is YYNGEE. The germline V and J ends were trimmed by 2 bases and 2 bases, with 17 bases remaining between them.

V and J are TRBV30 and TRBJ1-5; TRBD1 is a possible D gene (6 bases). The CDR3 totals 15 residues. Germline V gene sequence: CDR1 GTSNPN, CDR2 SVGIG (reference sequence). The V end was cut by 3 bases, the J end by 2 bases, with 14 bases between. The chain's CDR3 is CAWREPGAGNQPQHF. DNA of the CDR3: TGTGCCTGGAGGGAGCCAGGGGCGGGCAATCAGCCCCAGCATTTT.

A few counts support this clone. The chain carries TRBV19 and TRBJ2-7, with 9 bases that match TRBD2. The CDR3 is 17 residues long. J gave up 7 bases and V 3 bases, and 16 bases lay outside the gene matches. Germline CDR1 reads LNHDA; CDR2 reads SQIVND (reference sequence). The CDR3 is CASSIVVGAGGPREQYF. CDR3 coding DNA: TGTGCCAGTAGTATTGTCGTTGGGGCGGGAGGGCCGCGAGAGCAGTACTTC.

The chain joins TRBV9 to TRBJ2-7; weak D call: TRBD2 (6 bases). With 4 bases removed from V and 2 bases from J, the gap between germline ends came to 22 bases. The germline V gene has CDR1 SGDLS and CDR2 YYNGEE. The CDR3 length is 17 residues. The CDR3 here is CASSPRIVGLGAYEQYF. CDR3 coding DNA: TGTGCCAGCAGCCCCAGAATAGTGGGACTCGGTGCCTACGAGCAGTACTTC.

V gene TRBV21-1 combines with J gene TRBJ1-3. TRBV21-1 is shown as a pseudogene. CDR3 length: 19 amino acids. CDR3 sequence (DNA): TGTGCCAGCAGCAAAGTGGCGGGGACCAAACGGTCCCGCGGAAACACCATATATTTT. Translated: CASSKVAGTKRSRGNTIYF.

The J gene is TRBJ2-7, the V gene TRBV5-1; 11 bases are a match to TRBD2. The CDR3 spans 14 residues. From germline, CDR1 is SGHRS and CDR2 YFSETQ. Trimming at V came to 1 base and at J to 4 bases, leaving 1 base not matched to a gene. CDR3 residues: CASSLTSGGYEQYF. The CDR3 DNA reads TGCGCCAGCAGCTTGACTAGCGGGGGTTACGAGCAGTACTTC.

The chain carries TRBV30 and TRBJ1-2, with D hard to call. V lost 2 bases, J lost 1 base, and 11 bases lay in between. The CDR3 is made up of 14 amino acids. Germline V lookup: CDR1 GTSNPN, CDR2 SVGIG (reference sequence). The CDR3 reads CAWSMSGLNYGYTF. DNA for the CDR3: TGTGCCTGGAGTATGTCAGGCCTTAACTATGGCTACACCTTC.

CDR3 sequence (DNA): TGTGCCAGCAGCTTGAATTTCGGACTAGCGGGAGTTAAGAACAATGAGCAGTTCTTC. Translated, it gives CASSLNFGLAGVKNNEQFF. The V gene is TRBV5-8, the J gene TRBJ2-1, with 13 positions matching TRBD2. V was pared by 1 base and J by 5 bases, with 12 bases of the junction left unmatched. Germline-derived CDR1 and CDR2 are SGHTS and YDEGEE. The CDR3 is 19 amino acids.